Below, 21 T cell receptor beta chains from the same sample are listed, as sequenced in a study of T cells in Graves' hyperthyroidism and ophthalmopathy. Amplified regions were TCR beta CDR3 sequences from RNA transcripts. During a first-round RT-PCR of the TCR CDR3, the HTBI primer set was used. TCRdb re-analysed the multiplex PCR reads in MiXCR, keeping a single row per CDR3 protein. The table lists fewer than 800,000 distinct CDR3 sequences, approximately 16% of them singletons. Sequencing was done on a sample of blood. These receptors all come from a man aged 18 to 29 with Graves' hyperthyroidism.

This clonotype was seen many times. The V and J genes are TRBV20-1 and TRBJ2-3; TRBD1 is a possible D gene (5 bases). The CDR3 is 14 residues long. Germline V gives CDR1 DFQATT, CDR2 SNEGSKA (reference sequence). With 1 base removed from V and 4 bases from J, the gap between germline ends came to 12 bases. CDR3 region: CSARVRGVSDTQYF. CDR3 in DNA: TGCAGTGCTAGAGTTAGGGGCGTTTCAGATACGCAGTATTTT.

This rearrangement joins TRBV7-2 to TRBJ2-3; 8 positions match TRBD1. Germline CDR1 reads SGHTA; CDR2 reads FQGNSA. The CDR3 spans 18 residues. The J segment lost 0 bases and the V segment lost 3 bases, leaving 11 bases of the junction unmatched. CDR3 nucleotides: TGTGCCAGCAGCTTTCGAACAGGGGGTGGGGGTAGCACAGATACGCAGTATTTT. Translating gives CASSFRTGGGGSTDTQYF. Full variable domain (remainder filled in from reference TRBV7-2 and TRBJ2-3): GAGVSQSPSNKVTEKGKDVELRCDPISGHTALYWYRQSLGQGLEFLIYFQGNSAPDKSGLPSDRFSAERTGGSVSTLTIQRTQQEDSAVYLCASSFRTGGGGSTDTQYFGPGTRLTVL.

This clonotype was detected ten times or more. This chain joins TRBV11-2 and TRBJ2-3; D gene ambiguous. CDR1 SGHAT and CDR2 FQNNGV come from the germline V gene. V gave up 1 base and J gave up 2 bases, with 10 bases separating them. This CDR3 comprises 15 residues. This CDR3 reads CASSLVRVPTDTQYF. CDR3 coding DNA: TGTGCCAGCAGCTTAGTAAGGGTCCCCACAGATACGCAGTATTTT. The full variable domain, rest sourced from reference TRBV11-2 and TRBJ2-3, is EAGVAQSPRYKIIEKRQSVAFWCNPISGHATLYWYQQILGQGPKLLIQFQNNGVVDDSQLPKDRFSAERLKGVDSTLKIQPAKLEDSAVYLCASSLVRVPTDTQYFGPGTRLTVL.

V gene TRBV7-8 combines with J gene TRBJ1-5; D is perhaps TRBD1 (5 bases). V lost 4 bases, J lost 2 bases, and 12 bases lay in between. From germline, CDR1 is SGHVS and CDR2 FQNEAQ. The CDR3 is 15 residues long. CDR3 region: CASSSQIQGNQPQHF. CDR3 nucleotide sequence: TGTGCCAGCAGCTCCCAAATACAGGGCAATCAGCCCCAGCATTTT.

This clonotype was seen more than once but under ten times. The chain has TRBV19 and TRBJ2-2, with D unclear. Germline CDR1 and CDR2: LNHDA and SQIVND (reference sequence). The germline V and J ends were trimmed by 4 bases and 4 bases, with 10 bases remaining between them. The CDR3 extends over 14 amino acids. In DNA form, the CDR3 reads TGTGCCAGTAGTACGACCGGGCCCACCGGGGAGCTGTTTTTT. It encodes CASSTTGPTGELFF.

This rearrangement joins TRBV20-1 to TRBJ2-1; 9 nucleotides agree with TRBD1. The CDR3 length is 15 residues. V trimming: 1 base; J trimming: 4 bases; junction bases outside the gene matches: 5. Per germline, CDR1 DFQATT and CDR2 SNEGSKA (reference sequence). The CDR3 region is CSARVTGGEYNEQFF. DNA of the CDR3: TGCAGTGCTAGAGTTACAGGGGGCGAATACAATGAGCAGTTCTTC.

This clonotype has a count of ten or more. The V call is TRBV20-1, the J call TRBJ2-2, with 13 nucleotides matching TRBD2. Germline CDR1 reads DFQATT; CDR2 reads SNEGSKA (reference sequence). The length of the CDR3 is 15 residues. CDR3 sequence reads: CSGLAGERGTGELFF. DNA of the CDR3: TGCAGCGGACTAGCGGGAGAGCGAGGCACCGGGGAGCTGTTTTTT.

This clonotype has just a few counts. The chain carries TRBV5-1 and TRBJ1-1; no clear D gene. Trimming cost V 5 bases and J 6 bases, with 20 bases left between them. Germline lookup yields CDR1 SGHRS and CDR2 YFSETQ. This CDR3 region has 15 residues. CDR3 loop: CASRRTREESAEAFF. The CDR3 DNA follows: TGCGCCAGCAGAAGGACTCGGGAGGAGAGTGCTGAAGCTTTCTTT.

This clonotype was recorded many times. The J gene is TRBJ2-7, the V gene TRBV28, with 11 bases lining up with TRBD1. This CDR3 spans 16 amino acids. Germline CDR1 MDHEN, CDR2 SYDVKM. After removal of 1 base from V and 4 bases from J, the junction contained 6 bases not matched to a gene. The CDR3 DNA reads TGTGCCAGCAGTTTATTAATCGGGACAGGGGGTTACGAGCAGTACTTC. It yields the protein CASSLLIGTGGYEQYF.

The V gene is TRBV28, the J gene TRBJ1-3; D not resolved. The CDR3 loop spans 14 amino acids. V was clipped by 2 bases and J by 8 bases, with 13 bases between them. CDR1 and CDR2 (germline): MDHEN, SYDVKM. The CDR3 bases are TGTGCCAGCAGTTTAGGGTTTGCCGGGGACACCATATATTTT. This encodes CASSLGFAGDTIYF.

The chain has TRBV20-1 and TRBJ2-7; 12 bases fit TRBD2. V was clipped by 5 bases and J by 7 bases; unmatched bases: 9. Germline assignment: CDR1 DFQATT and CDR2 SNEGSKA (reference sequence). There are 14 residues in the CDR3. CDR3 sequence: CSALRLAGVGEQYF. The CDR3 bases are TGCAGTGCTTTGCGACTAGCGGGAGTTGGGGAGCAGTACTTC.

This clonotype appeared once. One junction end disagrees with the germline gene, perhaps due to a read error. This chain links TRBV12-3 or TRBV12-4 with TRBJ2-7, with D maybe TRBD2 (5 bases). The CDR3 has 14 amino acids. In nucleotides, the CDR3 is TGTGCCTCCGGGGAAAGCTCCGGCTCCTACAAGCAGTACTTC. As protein: CASGESSGSYKQYF.

Remarks on this clonotype: A junction boundary mismatches the germline segment, possibly from a read error. The J gene is TRBJ2-7, the V gene TRBV24-1, with 7 bases aligning to TRBD1. Germline CDR1 reads KGHDR; CDR2 reads SFDVKD. The CDR3 consists of 14 residues. CDR3 in amino acids: CATSPGQSSYGQYF. The CDR3 bases are TGTGCCACCAGTCCGGGACAGTCCTCCTACGGGCAGTACTTC.

This clonotype was detected a few times. J is TRBJ1-2 and V is TRBV2; no clear D gene. Looked up from germline, CDR1 is SNHLY and CDR2 is FYNNEI. This CDR3 has 10 residues. V lost 8 bases to trimming and J lost 13 bases, with 14 bases between them. The CDR3 is CASVSRSFTF. The CDR3 DNA reads as TGTGCCAGCGTTTCCAGGAGTTTCACCTTC.

This chain connects TRBV7-2 to TRBJ2-7, with a tentative D call TRBD2 (6 bases). Germline V gene lookup returns CDR1 SGHTA and CDR2 FQGNSA. The CDR3 runs 14 residues. The germline V and J ends were trimmed by 8 bases and 0 bases, with 14 bases remaining between them. As DNA, the CDR3 is TGTGCCAGCGCTATACTAGCATCCTCCTACGAGCAGTACTTC. Translating it yields CASAILASSYEQYF.

The chain uses TRBV27 and TRBJ2-3, with 7 bases fitting TRBD2. With 5 bases clipped from V and 4 bases from J, the junction kept 9 bases outside the gene matches. The CDR3 covers 15 residues. Germline CDR1 and CDR2: MNHEY and SMNVEV (reference sequence). The CDR3 here is CASSPRYTSADTQYF. In DNA, the CDR3 is TGTGCCAGCAGTCCTAGATATACTAGCGCAGATACGCAGTATTTT.

There are a few counts of this clonotype. The chain has TRBV30 and TRBJ2-1; 12 bases are shared with TRBD2. The CDR3 consists of 14 residues. Losses at the gene ends were 1 base for V and 9 bases for J; bases not matched to a gene: 4. Germline CDR1 is GTSNPN and CDR2 is SVGIG (reference sequence). The CDR3 loop is CAWSGLAGGFEQFF. The CDR3 bases are TGTGCCTGGAGTGGCCTAGCGGGAGGGTTTGAGCAGTTCTTC.

This clonotype was seen many times. The chain combines TRBV2 with TRBJ2-1; D might be TRBD2 (6 bases). CDR1 is SNHLY, CDR2 FYNNEI, per germline. V was pared by 1 base and J by 4 bases, with 8 bases between. The CDR3 sequence is 14 residues long. The CDR3 sequence: CASSEDGGYNEQFF. CDR3 bases: TGTGCCAGCAGTGAAGATGGGGGGTACAATGAGCAGTTCTTC.

The rearrangement links TRBV25-1 to TRBJ2-3; no firm D call. This CDR3 spans 13 amino acids. V gave up 3 bases and J gave up 6 bases, with 10 bases separating them. The germline V gene encodes CDR1 MGHDK and CDR2 SYGVNS. CDR3 in DNA: TGTGCCAGCAGTGATTACTACCCGGATACGCAGTATTTT. Translating it yields CASSDYYPDTQYF.

The CDR3 protein is CASSSFPRGGPYEQYF. CDR3 nucleotide sequence: TGCGCCAGCAGCTCCTTCCCACGGGGAGGACCGTACGAGCAGTACTTC. This chain joins TRBV5-1 and TRBJ2-7, with TRBD2 as a possible D gene (6 bases). Trimming removed 3 bases at V and 4 bases at J, with 20 bases between. The CDR3 runs 16 residues. The germline V gene has CDR1 SGHRS and CDR2 YFSETQ. Using reference TRBV5-1 and TRBJ2-7 for the parts outside the CDR3, the full variable domain is KAGVTQTPRYLIKTRGQQVTLSCSPISGHRSVSWYQQTPGQGLQFLFEYFSETQRNKGNFPGRFSGRQFSNSRSEMNVSTLELGDSALYLCASSSFPRGGPYEQYFGPGTRLTVT.

Only a few counts were recorded for this clonotype. V gene TRBV11-3 combines with J gene TRBJ1-3; 8 bases map to TRBD1. The CDR3 totals 15 residues. Germline V gene lookup returns CDR1 SGHNT and CDR2 YENEEA. V shed 4 bases, J shed 1 base, and the junction held 3 bases outside the gene matches. CDR3 coding DNA: TGTGCCAGCAGCTCCGGACAGGGTTCTGGAAACACCATATATTTT. It is translated as CASSSGQGSGNTIYF.